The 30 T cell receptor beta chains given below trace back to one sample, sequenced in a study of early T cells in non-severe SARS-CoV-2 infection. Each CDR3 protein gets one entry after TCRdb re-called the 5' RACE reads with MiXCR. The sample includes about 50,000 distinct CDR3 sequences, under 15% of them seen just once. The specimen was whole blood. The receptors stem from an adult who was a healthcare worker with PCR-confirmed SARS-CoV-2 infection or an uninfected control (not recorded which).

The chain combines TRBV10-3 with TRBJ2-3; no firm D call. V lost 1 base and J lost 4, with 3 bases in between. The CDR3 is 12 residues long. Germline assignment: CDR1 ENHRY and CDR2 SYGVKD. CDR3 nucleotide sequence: TGTGCCATCAGTGAGTTATCAGATACGCAGTATTTT. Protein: CAISELSDTQYF.

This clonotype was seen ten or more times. The CDR3 reads CASPRTEHYEQYF. In DNA form, the CDR3 reads TGTGCCAGCCCTCGGACAGAGCATTACGAGCAGTACTTC. The rearrangement joins TRBV5-6 to TRBJ2-7, with TRBD1 as a possible D gene (6 bases). The CDR3 runs to 13 residues. Trimming removed 7 bases at V and 4 bases at J, with 15 bases between. CDR1 and CDR2 (germline): SGHDT, YYEEEE.

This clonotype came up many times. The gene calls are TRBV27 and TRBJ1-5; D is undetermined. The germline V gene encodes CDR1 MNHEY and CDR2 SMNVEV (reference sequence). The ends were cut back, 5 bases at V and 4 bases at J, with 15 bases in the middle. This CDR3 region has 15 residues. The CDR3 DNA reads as TGTGCCAGCAGTCCGCGCGGGGAGTGGAATCAGCCCCAGCATTTT. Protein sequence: CASSPRGEWNQPQHF.

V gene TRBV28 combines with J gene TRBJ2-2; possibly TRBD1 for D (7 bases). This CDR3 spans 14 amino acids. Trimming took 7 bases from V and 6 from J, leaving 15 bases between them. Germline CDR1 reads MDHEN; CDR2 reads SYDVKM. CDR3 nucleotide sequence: TGTGCCAGCACCGGGACAGCGGGCCCCGGGGAGCTGTTTTTT. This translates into CASTGTAGPGELFF.

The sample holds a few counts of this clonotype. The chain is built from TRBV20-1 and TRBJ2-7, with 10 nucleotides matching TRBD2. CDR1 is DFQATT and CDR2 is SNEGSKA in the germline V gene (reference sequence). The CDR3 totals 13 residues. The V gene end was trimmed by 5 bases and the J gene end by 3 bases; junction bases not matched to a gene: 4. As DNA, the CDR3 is TGCAGTGCTTACAGCGGGAGGGTCTACGAGCAGTACTTC. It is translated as CSAYSGRVYEQYF.

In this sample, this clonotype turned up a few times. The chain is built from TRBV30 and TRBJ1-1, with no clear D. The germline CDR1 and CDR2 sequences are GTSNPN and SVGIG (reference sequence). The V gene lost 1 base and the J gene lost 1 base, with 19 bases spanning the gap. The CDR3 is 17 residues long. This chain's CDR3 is CAWSAPFDSTRNTEAFF. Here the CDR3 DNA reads TGTGCCTGGAGTGCTCCTTTCGACTCAACACGGAACACTGAAGCTTTCTTT.

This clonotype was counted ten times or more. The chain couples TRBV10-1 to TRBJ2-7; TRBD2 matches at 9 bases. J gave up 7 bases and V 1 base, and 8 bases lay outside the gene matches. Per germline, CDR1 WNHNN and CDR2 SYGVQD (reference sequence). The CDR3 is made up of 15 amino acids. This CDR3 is CASSEYSGLAREQYF. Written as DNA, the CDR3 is TGCGCCAGCAGTGAGTATTCAGGACTAGCGAGGGAGCAGTACTTC.

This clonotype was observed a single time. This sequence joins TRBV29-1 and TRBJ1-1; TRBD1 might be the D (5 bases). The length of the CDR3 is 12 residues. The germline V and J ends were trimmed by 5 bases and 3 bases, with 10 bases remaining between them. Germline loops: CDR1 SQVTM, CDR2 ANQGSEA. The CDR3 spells CSVLRGDTEAFF. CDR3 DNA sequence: TGCAGCGTTTTGAGAGGGGACACTGAAGCTTTCTTT.

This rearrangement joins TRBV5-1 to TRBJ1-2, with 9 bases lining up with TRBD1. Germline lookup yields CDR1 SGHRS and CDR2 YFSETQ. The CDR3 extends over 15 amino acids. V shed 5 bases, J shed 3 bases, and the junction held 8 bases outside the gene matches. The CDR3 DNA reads TGCGCCAGCAGTCTACAGGGGGCGACTGACTATGGCTACACCTTC. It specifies CASSLQGATDYGYTF.

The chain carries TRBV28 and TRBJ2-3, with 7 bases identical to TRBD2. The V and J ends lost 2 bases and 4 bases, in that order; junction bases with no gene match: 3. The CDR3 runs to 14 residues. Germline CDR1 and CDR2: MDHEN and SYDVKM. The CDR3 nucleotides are TGTGCCAGCAGTTTAGGGACTAATCCAGATACGCAGTATTTT. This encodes CASSLGTNPDTQYF.

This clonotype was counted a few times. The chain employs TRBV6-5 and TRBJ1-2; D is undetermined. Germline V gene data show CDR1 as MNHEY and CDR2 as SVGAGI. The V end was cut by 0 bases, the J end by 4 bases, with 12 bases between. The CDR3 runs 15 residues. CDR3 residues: CASSYSGPTSYGYTF. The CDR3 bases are TGTGCCAGCAGTTACTCTGGCCCAACAAGCTATGGCTACACCTTC.

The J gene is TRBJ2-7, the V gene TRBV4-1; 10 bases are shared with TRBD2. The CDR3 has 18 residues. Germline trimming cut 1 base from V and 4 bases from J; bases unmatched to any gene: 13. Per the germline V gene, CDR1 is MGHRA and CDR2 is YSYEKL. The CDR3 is CASSQGASGRDIPYEQYF. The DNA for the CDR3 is TGCGCCAGCAGCCAAGGTGCTAGCGGGAGAGATATCCCGTACGAGCAGTACTTC.

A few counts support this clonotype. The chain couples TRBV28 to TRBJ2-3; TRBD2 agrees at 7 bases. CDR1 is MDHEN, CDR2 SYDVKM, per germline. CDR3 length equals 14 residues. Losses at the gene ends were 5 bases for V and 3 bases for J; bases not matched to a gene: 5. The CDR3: CASSAGGRTDTQYF. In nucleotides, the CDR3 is TGTGCCAGCAGTGCAGGCGGGAGAACAGATACGCAGTATTTT.

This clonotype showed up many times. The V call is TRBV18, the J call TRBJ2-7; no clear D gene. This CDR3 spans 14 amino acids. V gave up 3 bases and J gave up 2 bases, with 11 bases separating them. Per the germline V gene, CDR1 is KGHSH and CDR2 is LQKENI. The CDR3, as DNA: TGTGCCAGCTCACCGGTCCAAGGGACCTACGAGCAGTACTTC. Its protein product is CASSPVQGTYEQYF.

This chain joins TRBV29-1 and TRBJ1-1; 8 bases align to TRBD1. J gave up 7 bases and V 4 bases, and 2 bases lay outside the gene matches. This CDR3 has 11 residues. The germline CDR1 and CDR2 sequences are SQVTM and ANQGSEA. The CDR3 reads CSVGTGNEAFF. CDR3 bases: TGCAGCGTTGGGACAGGGAATGAAGCTTTCTTT.

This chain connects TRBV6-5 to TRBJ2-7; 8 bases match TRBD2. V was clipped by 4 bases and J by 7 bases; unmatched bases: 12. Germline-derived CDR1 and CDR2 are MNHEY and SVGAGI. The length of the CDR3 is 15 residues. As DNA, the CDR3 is TGTGCCAGCAGTTCTCCGGGACTAGTTGGGGGGGAGCAGTACTTC. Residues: CASSSPGLVGGEQYF.

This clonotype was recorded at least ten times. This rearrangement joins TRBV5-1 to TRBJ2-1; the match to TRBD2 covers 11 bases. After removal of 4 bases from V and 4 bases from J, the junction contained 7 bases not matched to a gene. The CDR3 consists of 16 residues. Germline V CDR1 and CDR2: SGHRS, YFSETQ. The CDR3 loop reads CASSPLTSGGYNEQFF. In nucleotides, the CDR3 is TGCGCCAGCAGCCCCCTCACTAGCGGGGGTTACAATGAGCAGTTCTTC.

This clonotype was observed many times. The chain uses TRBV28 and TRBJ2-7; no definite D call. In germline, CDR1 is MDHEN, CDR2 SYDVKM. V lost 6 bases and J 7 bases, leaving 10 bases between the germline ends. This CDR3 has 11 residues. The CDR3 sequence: CASSPLVEQYF. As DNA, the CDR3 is TGTGCCAGCAGCCCCTTAGTGGAGCAGTACTTC.

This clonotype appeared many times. The CDR3 DNA follows: TGTGCCAGCAGTGGGGGACAATCGAACACTGAAGCTTTCTTT. Amino acid sequence: CASSGGQSNTEAFF. This chain links TRBV2 with TRBJ1-1, with a possible D match to TRBD1 (6 bases). Trimming pared 4 bases from V and 1 base from J, leaving 10 bases between. This CDR3 has 14 residues. CDR1 is SNHLY, CDR2 FYNNEI, per germline.

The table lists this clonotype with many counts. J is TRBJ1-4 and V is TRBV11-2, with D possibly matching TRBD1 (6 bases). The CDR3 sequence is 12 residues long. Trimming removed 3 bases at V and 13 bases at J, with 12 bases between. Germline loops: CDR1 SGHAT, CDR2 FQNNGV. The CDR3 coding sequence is TGTGCCAGCAGCTTTACAGGGTCGGGACTGTTTTTT. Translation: CASSFTGSGLFF.

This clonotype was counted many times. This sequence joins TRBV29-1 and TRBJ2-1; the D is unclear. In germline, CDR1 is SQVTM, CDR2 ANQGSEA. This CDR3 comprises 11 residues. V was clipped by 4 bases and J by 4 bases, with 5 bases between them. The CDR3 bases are TGCAGCGTTGTGGATTACAATGAGCAGTTCTTC. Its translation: CSVVDYNEQFF.

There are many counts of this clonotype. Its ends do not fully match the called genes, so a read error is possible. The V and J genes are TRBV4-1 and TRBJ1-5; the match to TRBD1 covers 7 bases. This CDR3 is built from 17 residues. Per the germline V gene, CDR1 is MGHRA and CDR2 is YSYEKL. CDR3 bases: TGCGCCAGCAGCCGAGGACAGGCCCTCGTTAGCGATCAGCCCCAGCATTTT. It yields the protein CASSRGQALVSDQPQHF.

The CDR3 bases are TGTGCCAGCAGCCCCCCTAGCGGGGAGCTGTTTTTT. Amino acid sequence: CASSPPSGELFF. V usage is TRBV7-3 and J usage is TRBJ2-2; no reliable D call. Germline V gives CDR1 SGHTA, CDR2 FQGTGA. The CDR3 has 12 amino acids. Trimming pared 5 bases from V and 7 bases from J, leaving 8 bases between.

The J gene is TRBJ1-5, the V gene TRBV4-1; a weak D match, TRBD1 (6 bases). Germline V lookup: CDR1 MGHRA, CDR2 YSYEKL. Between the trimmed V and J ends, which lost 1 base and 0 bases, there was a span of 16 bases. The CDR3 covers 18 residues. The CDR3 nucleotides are TGCGCCAGCAGCCAAGGAGAGTGGGGGCCTTATAGCAATCAGCCCCAGCATTTT. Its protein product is CASSQGEWGPYSNQPQHF.

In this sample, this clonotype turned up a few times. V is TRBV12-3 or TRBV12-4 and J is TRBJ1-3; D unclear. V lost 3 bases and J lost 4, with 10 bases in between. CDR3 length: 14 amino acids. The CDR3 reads CASSFSGEGNTIYF. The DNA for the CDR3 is TGTGCCAGCAGTTTCTCAGGCGAGGGAAACACCATATATTTT.

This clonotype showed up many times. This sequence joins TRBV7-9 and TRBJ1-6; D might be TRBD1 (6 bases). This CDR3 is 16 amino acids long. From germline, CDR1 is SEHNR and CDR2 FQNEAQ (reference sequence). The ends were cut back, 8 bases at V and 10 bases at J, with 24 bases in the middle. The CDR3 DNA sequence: TGTGCCAGCCAGATCAATGGTAACAGGGAGCGATCACCCCTCCACTTT. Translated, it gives CASQINGNRERSPLHF.

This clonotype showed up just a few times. CDR3 loop: CASSNPIDNLSGDTQYF. The CDR3 DNA reads as TGTGCCAGCAGCAACCCAATCGACAACTTGAGCGGAGATACGCAGTATTTT. This rearrangement joins TRBV21-1 to TRBJ2-3; the table's D call, TRBD2, was not checked against the DNA. TRBV21-1 is termed a pseudogene. This CDR3 has 17 amino acids.

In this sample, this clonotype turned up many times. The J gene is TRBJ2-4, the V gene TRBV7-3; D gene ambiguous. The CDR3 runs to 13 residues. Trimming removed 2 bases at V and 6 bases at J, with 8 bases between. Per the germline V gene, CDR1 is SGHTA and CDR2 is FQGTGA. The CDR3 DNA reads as TGTGCCAGCAGCTTAGGACCCGGAAACATTCAGTACTTC. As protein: CASSLGPGNIQYF.

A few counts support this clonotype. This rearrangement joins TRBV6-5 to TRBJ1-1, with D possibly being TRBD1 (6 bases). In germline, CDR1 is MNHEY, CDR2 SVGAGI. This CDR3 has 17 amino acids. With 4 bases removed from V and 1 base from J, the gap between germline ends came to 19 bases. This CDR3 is CASSCYRDSSPNTEAFF. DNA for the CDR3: TGTGCCAGCAGTTGTTACAGGGATTCCTCGCCGAACACTGAAGCTTTCTTT.

In DNA, the CDR3 is TGTGCCAGCAGCTTACTAGCGGGAGTCAATGAGCAGTTCTTC. Its translation: CASSLLAGVNEQFF. The chain links TRBV7-3 to TRBJ2-1; TRBD2 agrees at 10 bases. Germline lookup yields CDR1 SGHTA and CDR2 FQGTGA. CDR3 length: 14 amino acids. With V trimmed by 2 bases and J by 6 bases, 1 base remained unmatched.